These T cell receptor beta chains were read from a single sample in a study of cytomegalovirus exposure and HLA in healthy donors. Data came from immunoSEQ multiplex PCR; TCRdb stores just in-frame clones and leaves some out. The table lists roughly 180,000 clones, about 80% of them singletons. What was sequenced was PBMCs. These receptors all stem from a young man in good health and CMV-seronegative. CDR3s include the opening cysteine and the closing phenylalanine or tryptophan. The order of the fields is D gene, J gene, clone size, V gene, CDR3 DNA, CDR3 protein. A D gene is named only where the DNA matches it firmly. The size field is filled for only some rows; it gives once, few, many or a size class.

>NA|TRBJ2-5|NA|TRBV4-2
TGTGCCAGCAGCCAGCTACTAGATAACCAAGAGACCCAGTACTTC
CASSQLLDNQETQYF
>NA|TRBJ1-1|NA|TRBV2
TGTGCCAGCTCGGCCGGGGGGCTAATGAACACTGAAGCTTTCTTT
CASSAGGLMNTEAFF
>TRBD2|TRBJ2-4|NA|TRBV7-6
TGTGCCAGCAGTCTTACTAGCGGAGGCATTCAGTACTTC
CASSLTSGGIQYF
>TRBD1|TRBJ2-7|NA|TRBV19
TGTGCCAGCAGAGACAGGGGCTACGAGCAGTACTTC
CASRDRGYEQYF
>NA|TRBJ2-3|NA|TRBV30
TGTGCCTGGGCAGGTATGATAAGCACAGATACGCAGTATTTT
CAWAGMISTDTQYF
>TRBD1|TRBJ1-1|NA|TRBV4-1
TGCGCCAGCAGCCGTCGGACAGGGATGGGGAACACTGAAGCTTTCTTT
CASSRRTGMGNTEAFF
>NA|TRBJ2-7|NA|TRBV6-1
TGTGCCAGCAGTGAAAGGGCAGGGATGGCCTACGAGCAGTACTTC
CASSERAGMAYEQYF
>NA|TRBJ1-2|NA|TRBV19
TGTGCCAGTAGTATCGGCAGGGGAGACTATGGCTACACCTTC
CASSIGRGDYGYTF
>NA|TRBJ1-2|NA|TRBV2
TGTGCCAGCAGTGAAAGCGGGAGGAGGGGCTACACCTTC
CASSESGRRGYTF
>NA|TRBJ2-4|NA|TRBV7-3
TGTGCCAGCAGCCCTCCCAGTAATCCGAACATTCAGTACTTC
CASSPPSNPNIQYF
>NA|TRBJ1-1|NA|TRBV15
TGTGCCACCAGCAGAGACTATTCCGCTGAAGCTTTCTTT
CATSRDYSAEAFF
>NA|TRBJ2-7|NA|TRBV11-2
TGTGCCAGCAGTAGAGACCGGACAGCTTCCTACGAGCAGTACTTC
CASSRDRTASYEQYF
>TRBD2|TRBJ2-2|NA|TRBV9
TGTGCCAGCAGCGTAGAGGCTAGCGGGGGGGCTAGGACCGGGGAGCTGTTTTTT
CASSVEASGGARTGELFF
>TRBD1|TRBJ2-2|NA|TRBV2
TGTGCCAGCAGTGAAGTTCGACAGGGGGCTTCCGGGGAGCTGTTTTTT
CASSEVRQGASGELFF
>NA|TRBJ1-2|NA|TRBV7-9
TGTGCCAGCTCCGGTCGCTCGAGGAGCGTGCATTTCGGCTACACCTTC
CASSGRSRSVHFGYTF
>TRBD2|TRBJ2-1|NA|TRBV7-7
TGTGCTAGCAGCCCGGACGGAGGCGGGAGGGCTAATGAGCAGTTCTTC
CASSPDGGGRANEQFF
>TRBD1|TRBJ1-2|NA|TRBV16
TGTGCCAGCAGCCAATCGGCCGGACAGGCTAAGCGCTATGGCTACACCTTC
CASSQSAGQAKRYGYTF
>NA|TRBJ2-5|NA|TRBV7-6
TGTGCCAGCAGGAGAAATGAAGAGACCCAGTACTTC
CASRRNEETQYF
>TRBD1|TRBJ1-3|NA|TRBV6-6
TGTGCCAGCAGGGGACAGGAGAGCTCTGGAAACACCATATATTTT
CASRGQESSGNTIYF
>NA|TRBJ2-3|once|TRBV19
TGTGCCAGTAGTTCCCACTCCCTCCCAGATACGCAGTATTTT
CASSSHSLPDTQYF
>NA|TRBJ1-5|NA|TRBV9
TGTGCCAGCAGCGAGACAGATAGCAATCAGCCCCAGCATTTT
CASSETDSNQPQHF
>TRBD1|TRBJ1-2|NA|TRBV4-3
TGCGCCAGCAGCCAAGGCCCTAGGGGGCAGATCTATGGCTACACCTTC
CASSQGPRGQIYGYTF
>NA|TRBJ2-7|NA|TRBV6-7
TGTGCCAGCAGTTACTCCCCGGTGGAGGGGAGGCACGAGCAGTACTTC
CASSYSPVEGRHEQYF
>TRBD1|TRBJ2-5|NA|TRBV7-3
TGTGCCAGCAGCTTAACGGGACAGGGTTGGCAAGAGACCCAGTACTTC
CASSLTGQGWQETQYF
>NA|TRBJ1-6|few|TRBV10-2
TGCGCCAGTAGAGCTCCAGGCTCCTATAATTCACCCCTCCACTTT
CASRAPGSYNSPLHF
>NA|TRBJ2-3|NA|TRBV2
TGTGCCAGCAGGAGAGGGTGGGAAGCAGATACGCAGTATTTT
CASRRGWEADTQYF
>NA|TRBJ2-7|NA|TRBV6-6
TGTGCCACTCACCGGTCGGCAGGTACCAATGGGGAGCAGTACTTC
CATHRSAGTNGEQYF
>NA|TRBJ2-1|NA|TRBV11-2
TGTGCCAGCAGCTCCGTGTATGAGCAGTTCTTC
CASSSVYEQFF
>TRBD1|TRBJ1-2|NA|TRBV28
TGTGCCAGCAGGGTATCGACAGGGGGGCGAGGCTACACCTTC
CASRVSTGGRGYTF
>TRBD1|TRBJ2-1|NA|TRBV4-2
TGTGCCAGCAGCCAGTCGCGACAGGGTATTTCCTACAATGAGCAGTTCTTC
CASSQSRQGISYNEQFF
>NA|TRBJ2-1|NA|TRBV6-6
TGTGCCAGCAGTTACGCGTTAGCTACTTACAATGAGCAGTTCTTC
CASSYALATYNEQFF
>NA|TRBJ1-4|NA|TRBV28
TGTGCCAGCAGTAGAACTCGGGGGGGAAATGAAAAACTGTTTTTT
CASSRTRGGNEKLFF
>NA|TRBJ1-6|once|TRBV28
TGTGCCAGCAGTTTAGACAGTCGTAATTCACCCCTCCACTTT
CASSLDSRNSPLHF
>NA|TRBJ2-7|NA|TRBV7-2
TGTGCCAGCAGCCACAGAACCTACGAGCAGTACTTC
CASSHRTYEQYF
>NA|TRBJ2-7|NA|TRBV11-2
TGTGCCAGCAGCACCGACCGCGGAATCGACTCCTACGAGCAGTACTTC
CASSTDRGIDSYEQYF
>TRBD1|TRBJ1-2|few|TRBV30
TGTGCCTGGAGTCCAGGACAGGGAAACTATGGCTACACCTTC
CAWSPGQGNYGYTF
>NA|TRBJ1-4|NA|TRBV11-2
TGTGCCAGCTCAGTGGGAGGTGAAAAACTGTTTTTT
CASSVGGEKLFF
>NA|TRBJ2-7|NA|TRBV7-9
TGTGCCAGCAGTCCACAGGGTTACTTCTACGAGCAGTACTTC
CASSPQGYFYEQYF
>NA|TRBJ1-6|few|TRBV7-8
TGTGCCAGCAGCTTAGATGAACAGGGACATTCACCCCTCCACTTT
CASSLDEQGHSPLHF
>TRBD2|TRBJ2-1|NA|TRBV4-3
TGCGCCAGCAGCCAAGACCTAGCGGGAGCTCACGATGAGCAGTTCTTC
CASSQDLAGAHDEQFF
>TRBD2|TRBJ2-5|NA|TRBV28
TGTGCCAGCAGTGGCGGGGGGGTAGAGACCCAGTACTTC
CASSGGGVETQYF
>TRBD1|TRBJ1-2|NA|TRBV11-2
TGTGCCAGCAGCCACCGACAGGGCGGCTATGGCTACACCTTC
CASSHRQGGYGYTF
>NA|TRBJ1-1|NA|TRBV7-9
TGTTCCAGCAGCTTAGTGGCCGGGAGCACTGAAGCTTTCTTT
CSSSLVAGSTEAFF
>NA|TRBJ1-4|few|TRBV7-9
TGTGCCAGCAGCATCGGGACACCCGATGAAAAACTGTTTTTT
CASSIGTPDEKLFF
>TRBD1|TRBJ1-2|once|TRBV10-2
TGCGCCAGCCAGGGGGGTGCTAGGGGCTACACCTTC
CASQGGARGYTF
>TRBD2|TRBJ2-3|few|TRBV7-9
TGTGCCAGCAGCCTGCTAGCGGGGGGAGGGGATACGCAGTATTTT
CASSLLAGGGDTQYF
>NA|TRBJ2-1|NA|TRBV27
TGTGCCAGTTCCACATCCTCCTACAATGAGCAGTTCTTC
CASSTSSYNEQFF
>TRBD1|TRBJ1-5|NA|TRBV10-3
TGTGCCATCAGCGGGACAGGGAATCAGCCCCAGCATTTT
CAISGTGNQPQHF
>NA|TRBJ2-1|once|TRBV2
TGTGCCAGCATCGACCAGCGGAAGGCGTACAATGAGCAGTTCTTC
CASIDQRKAYNEQFF
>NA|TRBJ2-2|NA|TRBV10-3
TGTGCCATCAGTGAGTCCCCTGAGGTTACCGGGGAGCTGTTTTTT
CAISESPEVTGELFF
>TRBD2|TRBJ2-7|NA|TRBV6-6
TGTGCCAGCAGTTACGGCTGGGGCGGGAGGGTCGACGAGCAGTACTTC
CASSYGWGGRVDEQYF
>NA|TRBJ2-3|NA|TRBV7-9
TGTGCCAGCAGCTTACCGGACAGTGGAACGCAGTATTTT
CASSLPDSGTQYF
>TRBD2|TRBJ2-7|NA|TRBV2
TGTGCCAGCAGTGACCAGCTAGCGGGGCCATACGAGCAGTACTTC
CASSDQLAGPYEQYF
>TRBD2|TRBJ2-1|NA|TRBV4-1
TGCGCCAGCAGCCAAGATCCTGGCCTGCGGGGGGGCCGGTTTTCTGAGCAGTTCTTC
CASSQDPGLRGGRFSEQFF
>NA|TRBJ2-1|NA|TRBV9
TGTGCCAGCAGCGTAGCGGGTGAGCAGTTCTTC
CASSVAGEQFF
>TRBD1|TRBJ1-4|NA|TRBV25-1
TGTGCCAGCAGTGAATTGGGGGACAGGAGCCCTTCTAATGAAAAACTGTTTTTT
CASSELGDRSPSNEKLFF
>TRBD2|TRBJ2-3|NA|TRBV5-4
TGTGCCAGCAGGCCCCCTGGCGGGGGGGGTCGCCCTAGCACAGATACGCAGTATTTT
CASRPPGGGGRPSTDTQYF
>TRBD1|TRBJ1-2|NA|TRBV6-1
TGTGCCAGCAGTGAAGCTTCGACAGGGTTAGGCTATGGCTACACCTTC
CASSEASTGLGYGYTF
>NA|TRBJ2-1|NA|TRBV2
TGTGCCAGCAGCCTGGAGGCCCCCACCTACAATGAGCAGTTCTTC
CASSLEAPTYNEQFF